This entry lists 17 T cell receptor beta chains sequenced from one sample in a study of T cells after posttransplantation cyclophosphamide. Busulfan-fludarabine conditioning, marrow transplant, and cyclophosphamide on days +3 and +4 were administered. Clones were read by immunoSEQ multiplex PCR, and TCRdb kept only the in-frame ones, dropping some. The sample lists about 6,500 clones, roughly four fifths seen once, with 20% to 25% in the top ten. The starting material was PBMCs, obtained just under 1,500 days after allogeneic stem cell transplant with posttransplant cyclophosphamide. Every receptor here comes from a male patient in his thirties who received an allogeneic stem cell transplant from a related donor, was CMV-positive, and had acute GVHD only. The T cells may partly be graft donor cells.

J is TRBJ1-2 and V is TRBV27, with 10 bases aligning to TRBD1. The CDR3 consists of 14 residues. CDR1 is MNHEY and CDR2 is SMNVEV in the germline V gene (reference sequence). Trimming cost V 5 bases and J 7 bases; bases outside gene matches: 7. CDR3 sequence: CASSPRQGAGGYTF. The DNA for the CDR3 is TGTGCCAGCAGTCCGAGACAGGGGGCAGGTGGCTACACCTTC.

The chain is built from TRBV4-2 and TRBJ2-1; 14 bases line up with TRBD2. The ends lost 4 bases at V and 0 bases at J; junction bases unmatched: 5. The length of the CDR3 is 18 residues. From germline, CDR1 is LGHNA and CDR2 YNFKEQ. The CDR3 spells CASSRGLAGDTSYNEQFF. The CDR3 DNA sequence: TGTGCCAGCAGCCGGGGACTAGCGGGGGACACCTCCTACAATGAGCAGTTCTTC.

This clone was observed a few times. CDR3 nucleotide sequence: TGTGCCAGTAGTACCCTCCATACAGGGAATAGCAATCAGCCCCAGCATTTT. Amino acid sequence: CASSTLHTGNSNQPQHF. The rearrangement links TRBV19 to TRBJ1-5; D is possibly TRBD1 (6 bases). V dropped 4 bases and J dropped 0 bases, with 16 bases sitting between them. The CDR3 totals 17 residues. The V gene's germline CDR1 is LNHDA and CDR2 SQIVND (reference sequence).

The rearrangement uses TRBV2 and TRBJ1-3; perhaps TRBD1 as D (6 bases). The CDR3 sequence is 16 residues long. The germline V gene encodes CDR1 SNHLY and CDR2 FYNNEI. Trimming left V 3 bases short and J 2 bases short, with 14 bases between. CDR3 sequence (DNA): TGTGCCAGCAGTGACGTGGCAGGGGTGGCTGGAAACACCATATATTTT. Residues: CASSDVAGVAGNTIYF.

A single count supports this clone. The chain has TRBV6-5 and TRBJ2-3; tentative D call: TRBD1 (8 bases). The length of the CDR3 is 15 residues. Germline CDR1 and CDR2: MNHEY and SVGAGI. Trimming removed 5 bases from V and 2 bases from J, with 14 bases in between. This chain's CDR3 is CASSRTGRDTDTQYF. The CDR3, as DNA: TGTGCCAGCAGTCGGACAGGGAGGGACACAGATACGCAGTATTTT.

The gene calls are TRBV7-6 and TRBJ2-4, with 10 bases aligning to TRBD1. Germline trimming cut 5 bases from V and 15 bases from J; bases unmatched to any gene: 19. Germline assignment: CDR1 SGHVS and CDR2 FNYEAQ. The CDR3 contains 16 residues. CDR3 nucleotides: TGTGCCAGCAGCCCCCTAACCGCGGGACAGGGGACTGCTTGGTACTTC. Its translation: CASSPLTAGQGTAWYF. The full variable domain, rest sourced from reference TRBV7-6 and TRBJ2-4, is GAGVSQSPRYKVTKRGQDVALRCDPISGHVSLYWYRQALGQGPEFLTYFNYEAQQDKSGLPNDRFSAERPEGSISTLTIQRTEQRDSAMYRCASSPLTAGQGTAWYFGAGTRLSVL.

The gene calls are TRBV7-2 and TRBJ2-7; TRBD1 matches at 12 bases. V lost 4 bases to trimming and J lost 2 bases; unmatched junction nucleotides: 0. Per germline, CDR1 SGHTA and CDR2 FQGNSA. The CDR3 totals 14 residues. The CDR3 region is CASSWDRGPYEQYF. CDR3 DNA: TGTGCCAGCAGCTGGGACAGGGGGCCCTACGAGCAGTACTTC.

This clone was detected only once. The chain joins TRBV5-4 to TRBJ2-7; 7 bases line up with TRBD2. The CDR3 has 14 amino acids. Trimming took 4 bases from V and 0 from J; bases not matched to a gene: 4. CDR1 SGHNT and CDR2 YYREEE come from the germline V gene (reference sequence). The CDR3 spells CASSRAGRSYEQYF. The CDR3 nucleotides are TGTGCCAGCAGCAGAGCGGGGCGCTCCTACGAGCAGTACTTC. Drawing the rest from reference TRBV5-4 and TRBJ2-7, the complete variable domain is ETGVTQSPTHLIKTRGQQVTLRCSSQSGHNTVSWYQQALGQGPQFIFQYYREEENGRGNFPPRFSGLQFPNYSSELNVNALELDDSALYLCASSRAGRSYEQYFGPGTRLTVT.

The CDR3 sequence: CASSSQGAYEQYF. DNA of the CDR3: TGTGCCAGCAGCTCCCAGGGGGCGTACGAGCAGTACTTC. V and J are TRBV11-1 and TRBJ2-7; 8 positions agree with TRBD1. The CDR3 has 13 amino acids. Germline V gene data show CDR1 as SGHAT and CDR2 as FQDESV (reference sequence). V shed 4 bases and J 4 bases; nucleotides not matched to a gene: 3. The variable domain in full, completed from reference TRBV11-1 and TRBJ2-7, reads EAEVAQSPRYKITEKSQAVAFWCDPISGHATLYWYRQILGQGPELLVQFQDESVVDDSQLPKDRFSAERLKGVDSTLKIQPAELGDSAMYLCASSSQGAYEQYFGPGTRLTVT.

The chain joins TRBV7-3 to TRBJ2-1, with D maybe TRBD2 (5 bases). The CDR3 spans 14 residues. Per germline, CDR1 SGHTA and CDR2 FQGTGA. The V end was cut by 5 bases, the J end by 8 bases, with 16 bases between. The CDR3 sequence: CASSQDQPGDEQFF. CDR3 in DNA: TGTGCCAGCAGCCAAGACCAGCCCGGGGATGAGCAGTTCTTC.

This clone was observed a few times. The CDR3 nucleotides read TGTGCCAGCAGCTTCGGGGGAGCACCCCTCCACTTT. It codes for CASSFGGAPLHF. The genes are TRBV13 and TRBJ1-6, with D possibly being TRBD1 (5 bases). Per germline, CDR1 PRHDT and CDR2 FYEKMQ (reference sequence). This CDR3 is 12 amino acids long. V was cut by 3 bases and J by 11 bases, with 8 bases left in between. Together with reference TRBV13 and TRBJ1-6, the CDR3 gives the full variable domain: AAGVIQSPRHLIKEKRETATLKCYPIPRHDTVYWYQQGPGQDPQFLISFYEKMQSDKGSIPDRFSAQQFSDYHSELNMSSLELGDSALYFCASSFGGAPLHFGNGTRLTVT.

The chain has TRBV5-6 and TRBJ2-5; 14 nucleotides agree with TRBD2. V lost 4 bases to trimming and J lost 2 bases; unmatched junction nucleotides: 4. Germline CDR1 is SGHDT and CDR2 is YYEEEE. This CDR3 comprises 16 residues. As DNA, the CDR3 is TGTGCCAGCAGCGCTGGACTAGCGGGGGGTCAAGAGACCCAGTACTTC. Its protein product is CASSAGLAGGQETQYF.

The chain carries TRBV7-2 and TRBJ1-2; 7 bases align to TRBD1. Germline values: CDR1 SGHTA, CDR2 FQGNSA. CDR3 length: 14 amino acids. The V segment lost 1 base and the J segment 8 bases; nucleotides outside the gene matches: 7. The CDR3 sequence is CASSLEQGFGGYTF. CDR3 DNA sequence: TGTGCCAGCAGCTTAGAACAGGGGTTTGGGGGCTACACCTTC.

The chain combines TRBV27 with TRBJ2-3; D might be TRBD1 (6 bases). V was cut by 7 bases and J by 5 bases, with 19 bases left in between. This CDR3 is built from 15 residues. CDR1 is MNHEY, CDR2 SMNVEV, per germline (reference sequence). CDR3 sequence reads: CASNSGWGRLDTQYF. DNA for the CDR3: TGTGCCAGCAATTCGGGATGGGGGCGCCTAGATACGCAGTATTTT.

The chain employs TRBV30 and TRBJ2-7; TRBD1 agrees at 10 bases. CDR3 length: 16 residues. Looked up from germline, CDR1 is GTSNPN and CDR2 is SVGIG (reference sequence). J was trimmed by 5 bases and V by 4 bases; bases with no gene match: 14. The CDR3 region has the DNA TGTGCCTGGACCGGTATTCCGGGACAGGGGAAGGACGAGCAGTACTTC. Amino acids: CAWTGIPGQGKDEQYF.

The chain joins TRBV11-1 to TRBJ2-2; 9 bases map to TRBD2. CDR1 SGHAT and CDR2 FQDESV come from the germline V gene (reference sequence). The CDR3 covers 14 residues. V trimming: 7 bases; J trimming: 4 bases; junction bases outside the gene matches: 4. The CDR3 spells CASKRLAATGELFF. The CDR3 coding sequence is TGTGCCAGCAAGAGACTAGCGGCCACCGGGGAGCTGTTTTTT. The entire variable domain, with the rest obtained from reference TRBV11-1 and TRBJ2-2, is as follows: EAEVAQSPRYKITEKSQAVAFWCDPISGHATLYWYRQILGQGPELLVQFQDESVVDDSQLPKDRFSAERLKGVDSTLKIQPAELGDSAMYLCASKRLAATGELFFGEGSRLTVL.

The J gene is TRBJ2-2, the V gene TRBV11-3, with 9 bases matching TRBD1. The V gene's germline CDR1 is SGHNT and CDR2 YENEEA. This CDR3 spans 15 amino acids. V shed 4 bases, J shed 2 bases, and the junction held 2 bases outside the gene matches. CDR3 sequence: CASSSTGGNTGELFF. In DNA, the CDR3 is TGTGCCAGCAGCTCAACAGGGGGCAACACCGGGGAGCTGTTTTTT. The variable domain in full, with the rest retrieved from reference TRBV11-3 and TRBJ2-2, is EAGVVQSPRYKIIEKKQPVAFWCNPISGHNTLYWYLQNLGQGPELLIRYENEEAVDDSQLPKDRFSAERLKGVDSTLKIQPAELGDSAVYLCASSSTGGNTGELFFGEGSRLTVL.